Given below is one T cell receptor beta chain in context. The study based diagnoses on clinical symptoms, serum thyroxine and TRAb, thyroid ultrasound and orbital computed tomography. This entry comes from a study of T cells in Graves' hyperthyroidism and ophthalmopathy. The CDR3 extends over 14 amino acids. Trimming pared 6 bases from V and 0 bases from J, leaving 9 bases between. Germline CDR1 and CDR2: SQVTM and ANQGSEA. Amplification yielded TCR beta CDR3 regions, with RNA transcripts as the source. In the first-round RT-PCR of the TCR CDR3, the HTBI primer set was used. In TCRdb, the multiplex PCR reads were re-called with MiXCR into one record per CDR3 protein. The sample shows a few hundred thousand distinct CDR3 sequences, over 45% of them seen only once.

J is TRBJ2-6 and V is TRBV29-1, with unresolved D. The sequencing sample was made of peripheral blood or thyroid tissue (not recorded which). The source is an adult woman with Graves' disease, either hyperthyroidism or ophthalmopathy (not recorded which). CDR3 DNA: TGCAGCGTGTCCCAGGACTCTGGGGCCAACGTCCTGACTTTC. Protein: CSVSQDSGANVLTF. Full variable domain (missing parts from reference TRBV29-1 and TRBJ2-6): SAVISQKPSRDICQRGTSLTIQCQVDSQVTMMFWYRQQPGQSLTLIATANQGSEATYESGFVIDKFPISRPNLTFSTLTVSNMSPEDSSIYLCSVSQDSGANVLTFGAGSRLTVL.